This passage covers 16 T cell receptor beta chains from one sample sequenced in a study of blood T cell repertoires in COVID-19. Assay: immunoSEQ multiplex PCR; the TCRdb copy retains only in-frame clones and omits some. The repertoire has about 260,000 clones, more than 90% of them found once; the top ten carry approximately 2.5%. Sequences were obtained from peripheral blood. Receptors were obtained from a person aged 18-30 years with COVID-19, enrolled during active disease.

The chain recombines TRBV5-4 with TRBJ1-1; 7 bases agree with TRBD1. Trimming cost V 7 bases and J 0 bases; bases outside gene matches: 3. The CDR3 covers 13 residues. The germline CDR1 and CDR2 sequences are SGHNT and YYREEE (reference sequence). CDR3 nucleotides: TGTGCCAGCGCCGACAGGGTGAACACTGAAGCTTTCTTT. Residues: CASADRVNTEAFF.

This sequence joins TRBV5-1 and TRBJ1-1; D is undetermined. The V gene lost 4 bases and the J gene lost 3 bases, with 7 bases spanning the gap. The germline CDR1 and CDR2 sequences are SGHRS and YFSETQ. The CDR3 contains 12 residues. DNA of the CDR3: TGCGCCAGCAGCGACGGGTACACTGAAGCTTTCTTT. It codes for CASSDGYTEAFF.

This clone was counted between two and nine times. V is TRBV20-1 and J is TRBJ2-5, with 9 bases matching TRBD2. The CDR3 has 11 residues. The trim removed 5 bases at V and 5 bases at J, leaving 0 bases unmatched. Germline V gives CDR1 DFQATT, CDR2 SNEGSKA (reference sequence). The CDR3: CSALAGETQYF. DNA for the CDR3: TGCAGTGCTCTAGCGGGGGAGACCCAGTACTTC.

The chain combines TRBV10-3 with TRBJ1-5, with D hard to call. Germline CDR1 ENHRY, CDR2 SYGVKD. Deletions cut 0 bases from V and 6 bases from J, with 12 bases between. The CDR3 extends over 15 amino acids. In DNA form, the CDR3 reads TGTGCCATCAGTGAGTCGGAGGGAGTTAGTCAGCCCCAGCATTTT. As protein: CAISESEGVSQPQHF.

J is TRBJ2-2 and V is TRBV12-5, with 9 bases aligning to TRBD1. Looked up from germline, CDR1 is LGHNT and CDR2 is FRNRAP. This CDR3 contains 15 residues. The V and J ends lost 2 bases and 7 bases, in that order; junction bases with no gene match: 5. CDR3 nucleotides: TGTGCTAGTGGTTTGCCGACAGGGGGTCACGGGGAGCTGTTTTTT. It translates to CASGLPTGGHGELFF.

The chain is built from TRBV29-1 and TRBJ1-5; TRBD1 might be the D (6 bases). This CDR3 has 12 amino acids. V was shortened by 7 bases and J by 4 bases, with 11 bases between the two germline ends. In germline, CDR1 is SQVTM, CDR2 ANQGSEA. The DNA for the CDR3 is TGCAGCGCTGGGACACCGAATCAGCCCCAGCATTTT. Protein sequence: CSAGTPNQPQHF.

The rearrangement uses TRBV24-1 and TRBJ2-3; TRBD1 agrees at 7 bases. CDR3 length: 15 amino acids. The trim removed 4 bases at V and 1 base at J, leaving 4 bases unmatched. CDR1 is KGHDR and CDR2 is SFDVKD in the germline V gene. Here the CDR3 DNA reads TGTGCCACCAGTGACCACAGGGGTGGCACAGATACGCAGTATTTT. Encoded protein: CATSDHRGGTDTQYF.

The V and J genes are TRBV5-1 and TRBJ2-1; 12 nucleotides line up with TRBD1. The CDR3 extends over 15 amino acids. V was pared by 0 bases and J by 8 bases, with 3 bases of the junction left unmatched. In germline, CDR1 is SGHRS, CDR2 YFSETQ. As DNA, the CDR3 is TGCGCCAGCAGCTTGGCTGGGACAGGGGGCGATGAGCAGTTCTTC. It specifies CASSLAGTGGDEQFF. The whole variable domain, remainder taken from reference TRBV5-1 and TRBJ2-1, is KAGVTQTPRYLIKTRGQQVTLSCSPISGHRSVSWYQQTPGQGLQFLFEYFSETQRNKGNFPGRFSGRQFSNSRSEMNVSTLELGDSALYLCASSLAGTGGDEQFFGPGTRLTVL.

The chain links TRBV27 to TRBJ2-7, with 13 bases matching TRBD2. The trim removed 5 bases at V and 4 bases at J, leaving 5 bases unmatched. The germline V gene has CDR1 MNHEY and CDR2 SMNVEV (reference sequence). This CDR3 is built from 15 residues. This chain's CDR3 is CASSTGTSGTYEQYF. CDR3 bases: TGTGCCAGCAGTACTGGGACTAGCGGGACTTACGAGCAGTACTTC.

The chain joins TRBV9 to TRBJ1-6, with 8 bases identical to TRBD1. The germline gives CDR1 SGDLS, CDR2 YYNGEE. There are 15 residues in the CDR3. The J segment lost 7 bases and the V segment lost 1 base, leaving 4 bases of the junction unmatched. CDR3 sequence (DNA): TGTGCCAGCAGCGTATCAGGGGGCGGGAATTCACCCCTCCACTTT. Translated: CASSVSGGGNSPLHF.

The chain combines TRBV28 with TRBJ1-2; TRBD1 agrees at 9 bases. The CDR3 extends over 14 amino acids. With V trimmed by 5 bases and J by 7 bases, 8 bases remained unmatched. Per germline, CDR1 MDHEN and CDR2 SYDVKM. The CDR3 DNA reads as TGTGCCAGCAGTCCCGGGACAGGGAGATTTGGCTACACCTTC. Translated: CASSPGTGRFGYTF.

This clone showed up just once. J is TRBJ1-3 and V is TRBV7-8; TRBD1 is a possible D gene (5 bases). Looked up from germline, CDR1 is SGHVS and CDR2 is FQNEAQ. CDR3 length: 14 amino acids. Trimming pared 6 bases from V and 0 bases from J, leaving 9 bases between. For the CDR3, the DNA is TGTGCCAGCAGGGGGCGGGGCTCTGGAAACACCATATATTTT. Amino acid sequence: CASRGRGSGNTIYF.

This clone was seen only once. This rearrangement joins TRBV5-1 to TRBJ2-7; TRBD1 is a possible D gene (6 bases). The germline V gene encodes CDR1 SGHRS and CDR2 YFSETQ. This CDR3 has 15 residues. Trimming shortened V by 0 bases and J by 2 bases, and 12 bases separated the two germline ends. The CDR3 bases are TGCGCCAGCAGCTTGGCCCAACAGGGCGCCTACGAGCAGTACTTC. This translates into CASSLAQQGAYEQYF.

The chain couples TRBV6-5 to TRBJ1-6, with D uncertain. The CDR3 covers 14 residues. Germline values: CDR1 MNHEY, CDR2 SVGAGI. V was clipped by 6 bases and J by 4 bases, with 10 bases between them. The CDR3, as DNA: TGTGCCAGCAGCCCCGGGATTTATAATTCACCCCTCCACTTT. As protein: CASSPGIYNSPLHF.

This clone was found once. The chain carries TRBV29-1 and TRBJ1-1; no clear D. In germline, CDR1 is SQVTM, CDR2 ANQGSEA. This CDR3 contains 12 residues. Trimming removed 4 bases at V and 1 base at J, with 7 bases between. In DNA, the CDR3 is TGCAGCGTTGGGTCCGGGAACACTGAAGCTTTCTTT. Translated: CSVGSGNTEAFF.

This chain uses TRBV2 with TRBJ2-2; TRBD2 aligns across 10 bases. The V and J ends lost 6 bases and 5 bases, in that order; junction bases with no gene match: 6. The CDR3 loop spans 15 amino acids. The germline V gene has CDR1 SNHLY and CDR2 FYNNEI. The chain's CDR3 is CASRRLAGNTGELFF. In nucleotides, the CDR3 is TGTGCCAGCAGGAGACTAGCGGGTAATACCGGGGAGCTGTTTTTT.